This entry describes one TCR beta chain. Some clones are missing from TCRdb's copy, which holds only in-frame ones; the method was immunoSEQ multiplex PCR. The repertoire holds around 15,000 clones, with roughly 86% as singletons. V lost 4 bases and J lost 2, with 5 bases in between. The V gene's germline CDR1 is KGHSH and CDR2 LQKENI. CDR3 length: 12 residues. These data come from a study of blood T cell repertoires in COVID-19. The chain recombines TRBV18 with TRBJ2-5, with D uncertain. The sample comprised peripheral blood. The origin of this receptor is a human donor in a cohort sampled during active COVID-19. The CDR3, as DNA: TGTGCCAGCTCACTACTACAAGAGACCCAGTACTTC. Its translation: CASSLLQETQYF.